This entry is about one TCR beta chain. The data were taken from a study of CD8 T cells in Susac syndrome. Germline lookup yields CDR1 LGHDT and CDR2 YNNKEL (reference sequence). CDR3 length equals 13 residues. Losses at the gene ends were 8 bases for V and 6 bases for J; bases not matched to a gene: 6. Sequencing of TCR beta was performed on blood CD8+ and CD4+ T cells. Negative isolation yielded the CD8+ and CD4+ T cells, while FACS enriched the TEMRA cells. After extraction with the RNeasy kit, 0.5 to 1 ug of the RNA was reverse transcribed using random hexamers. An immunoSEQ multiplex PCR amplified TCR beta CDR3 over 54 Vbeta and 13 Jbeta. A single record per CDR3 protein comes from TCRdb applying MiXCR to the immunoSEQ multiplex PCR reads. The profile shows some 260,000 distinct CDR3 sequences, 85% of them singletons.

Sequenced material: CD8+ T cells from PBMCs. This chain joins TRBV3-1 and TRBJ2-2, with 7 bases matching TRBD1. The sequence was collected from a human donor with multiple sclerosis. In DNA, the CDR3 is TGTGCCAGCCAGGGGGAGCGGTCCGGGGAGCTGTTTTTT. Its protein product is CASQGERSGELFF.